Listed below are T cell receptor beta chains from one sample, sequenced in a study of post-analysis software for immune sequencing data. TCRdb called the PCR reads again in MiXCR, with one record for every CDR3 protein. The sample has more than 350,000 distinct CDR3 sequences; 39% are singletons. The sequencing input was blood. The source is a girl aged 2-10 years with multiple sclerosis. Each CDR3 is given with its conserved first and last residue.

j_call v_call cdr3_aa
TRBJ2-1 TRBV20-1 CSAQTSGGISNAEQFF
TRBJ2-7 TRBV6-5 CASKKTRSRGDEQYF
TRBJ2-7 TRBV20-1 CSAVWGRGQGEQYF
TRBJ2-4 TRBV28 CASSPVGGLAKNIQYF
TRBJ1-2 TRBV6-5 CASKQTSRADYGYTF
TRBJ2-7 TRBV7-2 CASTSPTGPSYEQYF
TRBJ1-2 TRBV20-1 CSARSGQGWNYGYTF
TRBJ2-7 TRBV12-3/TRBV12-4 CASRGLGIVEQYF
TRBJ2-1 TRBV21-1 CASSKVAGSSYNEQFF
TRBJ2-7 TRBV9 CASSVVGGPYEQYF
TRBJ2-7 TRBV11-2 CASSFRGQTYEQYF
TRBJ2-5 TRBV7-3 CASSLAGGGLETQYF
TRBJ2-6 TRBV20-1 CSAIPGQSSGANVLTF
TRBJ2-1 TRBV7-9 CASSLQQGRGNEQFF